In this sample, the clone carrying this T cell receptor beta chain turned up a few times. Via MiXCR, TCRdb re-called the RACE reads, giving one row per CDR3 protein. This table has about 69,000 distinct CDR3 sequences, around a tenth appearing once. These data belong to a study of human T cells and chemical hapten exposure. Time point of the sample: patch test 2, 6 weeks after DPC sensitization. Treatment given: therapeutic diphenylcyclopropenone sensitization with weekly scalp DPC. CDR3 length equals 13 residues. Trimming took 2 bases from V and 9 from J; bases not matched to a gene: 2. CDR1 and CDR2 from the germline V gene are KGHSH and LQKENI.

The chain couples TRBV18 to TRBJ1-5, with 9 bases identical to TRBD1. This receptor was taken from a woman in her forties or fifties with alopecia areata. Some clones in this sample may be carry-over from other donors' samples. Sequenced material: whole blood, taken in connection with sensitization to the hapten diphenylcyclopropenone (DPC). For the CDR3, the DNA is TGTGCCAGCTCACCAACAGGGGGCCGGCCCCAGCATTTT. Translating it yields CASSPTGGRPQHF.